This T cell receptor beta chain was sequenced in a study of blood T cells in healthy people across ages. Together with a sample-barcoded 5' primer, a J-beta primer mix was included in a second PCR lasting about 7 to 11 cycles. The yield of each sample was at least 2.5 million CDR3-containing paired-end reads. TCRdb redid the calling of the 5' RACE reads with MiXCR, one entry per CDR3 protein. Among roughly 2 million distinct CDR3 sequences listed, around half were seen once. The length of the CDR3 is 19 residues. PBMCs numbering at least 6 million were isolated per sample. Sequenced input: blood. The clonotype comes from a woman in her thirties or forties in good health. This rearrangement joins TRBV21-1 to TRBJ1-6; the DNA was not compared with TRBD1, the D call given in the table. TRBV21-1 is recorded as a pseudogene. The CDR3 coding sequence is TGTGCCAGCAGCAAATGGATCGACAGGGAGGACCACTATAATTCACCCCTCCACTTT. Encoded protein: CASSKWIDREDHYNSPLHF.